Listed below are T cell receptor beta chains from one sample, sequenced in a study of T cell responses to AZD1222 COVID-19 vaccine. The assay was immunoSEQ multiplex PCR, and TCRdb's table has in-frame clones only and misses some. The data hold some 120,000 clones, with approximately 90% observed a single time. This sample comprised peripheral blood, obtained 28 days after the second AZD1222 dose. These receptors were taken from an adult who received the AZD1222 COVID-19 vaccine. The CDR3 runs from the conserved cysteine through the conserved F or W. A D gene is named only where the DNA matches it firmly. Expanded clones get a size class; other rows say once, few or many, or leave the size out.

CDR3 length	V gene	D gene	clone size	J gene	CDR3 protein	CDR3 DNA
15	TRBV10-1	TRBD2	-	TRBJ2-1	CASRAGTSEYNEQFF	TGCGCCAGCAGAGCCGGGACTAGCGAATACAATGAGCAGTTCTTC
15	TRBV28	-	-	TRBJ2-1	CALMDQQGSYNEQFF	TGTGCCCTGATGGACCAACAGGGCTCCTACAATGAGCAGTTCTTC
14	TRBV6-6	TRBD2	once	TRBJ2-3	CASSGLAGVGTQYF	TGTGCCAGCAGCGGACTAGCGGGAGTGGGAACGCAGTATTTT
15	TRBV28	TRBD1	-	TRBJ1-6	CASRGGQVYNSPLHF	TGTGCCAGCAGGGGCGGACAGGTCTATAATTCACCCCTCCACTTT
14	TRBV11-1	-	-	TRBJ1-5	CASSRDGINQPQHF	TGTGCCAGCAGCAGGGACGGGATCAATCAGCCCCAGCATTTT
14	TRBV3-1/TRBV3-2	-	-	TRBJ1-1	CASSHGITNTEAFF	TGTGCCAGCAGCCACGGGATAACGAACACTGAAGCTTTCTTT
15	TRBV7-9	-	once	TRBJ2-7	CASSHSARKSYEQYF	TGTGCCAGCAGCCACAGCGCGCGAAAGTCCTACGAGCAGTACTTC
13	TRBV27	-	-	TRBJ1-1	CASRLTGRGQAFF	TGTGCCAGCAGATTAACAGGGAGGGGTCAAGCTTTCTTT
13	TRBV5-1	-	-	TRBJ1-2	CASSFQDLTGYTF	TGCGCCAGCAGCTTCCAGGACCTGACTGGCTACACCTTC
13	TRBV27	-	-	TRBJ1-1	CASSLRARTEAFF	TGTGCCAGCAGTTTAAGGGCAAGGACTGAAGCTTTCTTT
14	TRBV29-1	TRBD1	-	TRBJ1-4	CSAQVRGGDEKLFF	TGCAGCGCCCAAGTTAGAGGGGGCGATGAAAAACTGTTTTTT
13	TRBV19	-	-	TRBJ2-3	CASSKRFTDTQYF	TGTGCCAGTAGTAAAAGATTCACAGATACGCAGTATTTT
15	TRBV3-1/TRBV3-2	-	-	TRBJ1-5	CASSPRGMGNQPQHF	TGTGCCAGCAGCCCGAGAGGGATGGGCAATCAGCCCCAGCATTTT
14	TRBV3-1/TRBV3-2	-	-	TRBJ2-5	CASSPLGWEETQYF	TGTGCCAGCAGCCCCCTCGGCTGGGAAGAGACCCAGTACTTC
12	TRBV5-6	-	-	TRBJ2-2	CASSLVAGELFF	TGTGCCAGCAGCTTGGTGGCCGGGGAGCTGTTTTTT
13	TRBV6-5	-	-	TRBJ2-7	CASSYSSGEEQYF	TGTGCCAGCAGTTACTCTTCAGGGGAGGAGCAGTACTTC
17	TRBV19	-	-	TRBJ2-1	CASSLDSPRSSYNEQFF	TGTGCCAGTAGTCTTGACAGCCCACGGAGCTCCTACAATGAGCAGTTCTTC
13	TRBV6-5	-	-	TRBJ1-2	CASSYLVGNGYTF	TGTGCCAGCAGTTACCTTGTTGGGAATGGCTACACCTTC
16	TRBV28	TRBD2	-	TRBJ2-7	CASSPGTSGTSYEQYF	TGTGCCAGCAGCCCCGGGACTAGCGGAACCTCCTACGAGCAGTACTTC
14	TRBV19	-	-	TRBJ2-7	CASSIQGYSYEQYF	TGTGCCAGTAGTATACAGGGTTACTCCTACGAGCAGTACTTC
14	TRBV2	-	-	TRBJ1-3	CASSEGFSGNTIYF	TGTGCCAGCAGTGAGGGCTTCTCTGGAAACACCATATATTTT
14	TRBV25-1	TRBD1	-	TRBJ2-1	CASRGDSKTNEQFF	TGTGCCAGCAGAGGGGACAGCAAGACCAATGAGCAGTTCTTC
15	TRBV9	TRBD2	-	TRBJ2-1	CASSVGASGYNEQFF	TGTGCCAGCAGCGTAGGGGCTAGCGGATACAATGAGCAGTTCTTC
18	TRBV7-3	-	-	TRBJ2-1	CASSPNPVGHLTYNEQFF	TGTGCCAGCAGCCCCAATCCAGTGGGACACCTCACCTACAATGAGCAGTTCTTC
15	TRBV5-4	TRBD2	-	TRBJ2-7	CASSLGREGLGEQYF	TGTGCCAGCAGCTTAGGTCGGGAGGGCCTCGGAGAGCAGTACTTC
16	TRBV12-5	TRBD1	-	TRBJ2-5	CASGLGSQGAGETQYF	TGTGCTAGTGGTTTGGGATCTCAGGGGGCAGGAGAGACCCAGTACTTC
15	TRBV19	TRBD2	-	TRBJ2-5	CASRQWAGGIETQYF	TGTGCCAGTAGACAGTGGGCGGGAGGTATAGAGACCCAGTACTTC
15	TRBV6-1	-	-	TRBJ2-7	CASSEASRGEDEQYF	TGTGCCAGCAGTGAAGCTAGCAGGGGGGAGGACGAGCAGTACTTC
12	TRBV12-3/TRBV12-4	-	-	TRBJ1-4	CSWSGVNQKLFF	TGTTCTTGGTCGGGAGTTAATCAAAAACTGTTTTTT
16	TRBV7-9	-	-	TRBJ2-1	CASSLLSSLSYNEQFF	TGTGCCAGCAGCTTATTATCCAGTCTCTCCTACAATGAGCAGTTCTTC
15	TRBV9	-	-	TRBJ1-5	CASSAQGKSNQPQHF	TGTGCCAGCAGCGCCCAGGGGAAGAGCAATCAGCCCCAGCATTTT
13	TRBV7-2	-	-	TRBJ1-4	CASSLGEGEKLFF	TGTGCCAGCAGCTTAGGGGAAGGGGAAAAACTGTTTTTT
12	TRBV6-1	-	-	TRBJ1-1	CASSEARARAFF	TGTGCCAGCAGTGAAGCCCGGGCGAGAGCTTTCTTT
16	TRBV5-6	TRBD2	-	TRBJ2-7	CASSLYTSGRTYEQYF	TGTGCCAGCAGCTTGTATACTAGCGGGAGAACTTACGAGCAGTACTTC
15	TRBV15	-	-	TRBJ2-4	CATSRSTGTSVIQYF	TGTGCCACCAGCAGATCAACGGGGACCTCAGTGATTCAGTACTTC
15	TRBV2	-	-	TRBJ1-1	CASLGVLTGNAEAFF	TGTGCCAGCCTAGGAGTTCTAACAGGGAATGCTGAAGCTTTCTTT
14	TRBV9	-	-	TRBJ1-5	CASSAQGRGQPQHF	TGTGCCAGCAGCGCCCAAGGTCGGGGTCAGCCCCAGCATTTT
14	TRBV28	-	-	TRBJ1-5	CASSLPQGRQPQHF	TGTGCCAGCAGTTTGCCTCAGGGACGGCAGCCCCAGCATTTT
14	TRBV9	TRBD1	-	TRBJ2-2	CASSVTGETGELFF	TGTGCCAGCAGCGTAACAGGGGAAACCGGGGAGCTGTTTTTT
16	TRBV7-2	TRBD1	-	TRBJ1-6	CASSSSGGRRFSPLHF	TGTGCCAGCTCATCGTCAGGGGGTCGTCGATTTTCACCCCTCCACTTT
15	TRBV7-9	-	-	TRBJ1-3	CASSRSQASGNTIYF	TGTGCCAGCAGCCGAAGCCAGGCTTCTGGAAACACCATATATTTT
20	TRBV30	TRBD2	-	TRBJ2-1	CAWSVLSLGASGRPYNEQFF	TGTGCCTGGAGTGTCCTGTCTCTTGGGGCTAGCGGGAGACCCTACAATGAGCAGTTCTTC
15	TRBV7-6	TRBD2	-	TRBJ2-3	CASSMGLALADTQYF	TGTGCCAGCAGCATGGGACTAGCGTTGGCAGATACGCAGTATTTT
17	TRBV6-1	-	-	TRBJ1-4	CASSEARGGKSYEKLFF	TGTGCCAGCAGTGAAGCTAGGGGGGGGAAGTCTTATGAAAAACTGTTTTTT
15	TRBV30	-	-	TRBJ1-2	CAWSLGGAFNYGYTF	TGTGCCTGGAGTCTAGGGGGGGCCTTTAACTATGGCTACACCTTC
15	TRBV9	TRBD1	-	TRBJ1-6	CASSGWTGEDSPLHF	TGTGCCAGCAGCGGATGGACAGGGGAGGATTCACCCCTCCACTTT
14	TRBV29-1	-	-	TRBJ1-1	CSVATGALNTEAFF	TGCAGCGTTGCGACCGGGGCCCTGAACACTGAAGCTTTCTTT
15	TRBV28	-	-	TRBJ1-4	CASSQGAGWNEKLFF	TGTGCCAGCAGCCAGGGTGCGGGGTGGAATGAAAAACTGTTTTTT
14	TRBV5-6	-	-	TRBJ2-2	CASSLGHTRGELFF	TGTGCCAGCAGCTTGGGGCATACACGAGGGGAGCTGTTTTTT
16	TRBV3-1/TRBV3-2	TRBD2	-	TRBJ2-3	CASSQVGGRGTDTQYF	TGTGCCAGCAGCCAAGTTGGTGGGAGGGGCACAGATACGCAGTATTTT
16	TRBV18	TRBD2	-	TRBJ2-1	CASSPGLAGEKNEQFF	TGTGCCAGCTCACCCGGTCTAGCGGGAGAGAAAAATGAGCAGTTCTTC
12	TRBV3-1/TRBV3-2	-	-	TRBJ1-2	CASSLTTAGYTF	TGTGCCAGCAGCCTGACCACGGCTGGCTACACCTTC
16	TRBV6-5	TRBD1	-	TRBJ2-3	CASSYRTGESTDTQYF	TGTGCCAGCAGTTACCGAACAGGGGAGAGCACAGATACGCAGTATTTT